This TCR beta chain was identified during a study of T cell responses to AZD1222 COVID-19 vaccine (dated by TCRdb to the early 2020s). Regarding the complete study: TCR sequencing was performed for 230 to 250 trial participants, of whom 207 were given two doses of AZD1222 and 26 were given two doses of MenACWY control vaccine. Trial participants were enrolled by age into 18-55, 56-69 and 70-plus year subgroups, with approximately 150, 30 and 60 TCR-sequenced participants respectively.

As to this clone: What antigen it recognizes has not been identified. No much larger clone is present one base from it, and per-base qualities are unavailable.

Including cysteine and phenylalanine, the CDR3 has 13 amino acids. Just CDR3 DNA is preserved here, 39 bases in frame from base 1. V lost 2 bases and J lost 6 bases; the stretch between them is 10 bases long. Results the study describes overall, beyond this receptor: The whole spike protein was spanned by vaccine-associated CD4 TCRs, and dominant responses were seen in regions 160-218 and 743-854. Most participants were white British and females outnumbered males, and the authors suggested that clonal diversity may have been underestimated. The 56-69-year group was small, and its depth increase did not reach significance, likely because of low power. Because no day 14 peak-response samples were available, repertoires were characterized only after the peak T cell response. Reportedly, almost half of the unique spike-specific TCRs recognized epitopes lying outside the regions that are mutated in the B.1.351 and B.1.1.7 variants. Conclusions about previously exposed vaccinees are limited because only 6 or 7 AZD1222 recipients were SARS-CoV-2 seropositive at baseline. A significant rise in spike-specific TCR breadth and depth was observed after two AZD1222 doses relative to day 0 and relative to MenACWY recipients.

The sample's time point label, decoded: about 28 days (+/-7) after the second vaccine dose. The sample's treatment or condition, from its label and the paper: meningococcal conjugate vaccine given as trial control. Samples from vaccinated people were obtained from the UK trials COV001 and COV002, which included a single-blind randomized controlled phase 2/3 trial of AZD1222 (ChAdOx1 nCoV-19) in healthy adults. For TCRbeta chain sequencing, PBMC samples were collected from trial participants at day 0 and at day 28 after the second dose. The CDR3 regions of human TCRbeta chains were analyzed by immunosequencing. The published analysis was carried out like this. Repertoire TCRs were checked for matches against a reference library of SARS-CoV-2-specific TCRs that had been generated using the MIRA antigen-specificity platform. Breadth meant the fraction of unique TCRs that were SARS-CoV-2-associated, whereas depth meant the fraction of total T cells that were SARS-CoV-2-associated. Using the MIRA data, every spike-specific TCR was mapped to the spike region that the TCR reacted to and assigned to either a CD4 or a CD8 class. Log10-transformed breadth and depth values were compared by one-way ANOVA with Sidak's multiple comparisons tests. What TCRdb holds here is the immuneACCESS table cut down to in-frame rearrangements. Part of the clones is not present; checked against another copy, under half of the missing clones reflect an unresolved V gene, and the others are unexplained. V and J calls plus clone size are reproduced from that table; the DNA served to infer D and trimming. Across this sample there are tens of thousands of clones, with around 89% seen only once. The top ten hold 10% of the sample.

This sample comprised peripheral blood, obtained 28 days after the second dose of the MenACWY control vaccine. The chain is made from TRBV12-3 or TRBV12-4 and TRBJ1-2, with no D gene named confidently. The TCR sequence derives from an adult who received the MenACWY meningococcal vaccine as a control. The CDR3 region reads CASSLLVTDGYTF. The DNA reads TGTGCCAGCAGTTTATTGGTGACGGATGGCTACACCTTC.